The 9 T cell receptor beta chains below come from one sample, sequenced in a study of cytomegalovirus exposure and HLA in healthy donors. Generated by immunoSEQ multiplex PCR, the TCRdb table keeps only in-frame clones and is missing some. Of 350,000 or so clones in the sample, about nine tenths were seen once. Sequencing used PBMCs. The receptor set was obtained from a woman aged 18-29 years in good health and CMV-seronegative.

This clone turned up a few times. The genes are TRBV10-3 and TRBJ1-1, with D unresolved. In germline, CDR1 is ENHRY, CDR2 SYGVKD. The CDR3 sequence is 14 residues long. The V end was cut by 2 bases, the J end by 0 bases, with 7 bases between. CDR3 residues: CAISENGMNTEAFF. The CDR3 coding sequence is TGTGCCATCAGTGAGAACGGGATGAACACTGAAGCTTTCTTT.

The chain recombines TRBV5-6 with TRBJ2-3; 8 bases are shared with TRBD2. The length of the CDR3 is 16 residues. J gave up 1 base and V 5 bases, and 9 bases lay outside the gene matches. Per germline, CDR1 SGHDT and CDR2 YYEEEE. The CDR3 loop reads CASRVLSGSGTDTQYF. CDR3 DNA sequence: TGTGCCAGCAGAGTACTGAGCGGGAGCGGCACAGATACGCAGTATTTT.

V is TRBV6-5 and J is TRBJ2-7; the D is unclear. Germline lookup yields CDR1 MNHEY and CDR2 SVGAGI. Deletions cut 6 bases from V and 3 bases from J, with 12 bases between. The CDR3 is 13 amino acids. The CDR3 reads CASRAGQVYEQYF. The CDR3 DNA reads as TGTGCCAGCAGGGCAGGTCAGGTCTACGAGCAGTACTTC.

The chain recombines TRBV28 with TRBJ2-5; possibly TRBD2 for D (7 bases). There are 16 residues in the CDR3. Trimming took 7 bases from V and 5 from J, leaving 23 bases between them. Germline CDR1 and CDR2: MDHEN and SYDVKM. CDR3 sequence: CASTGGRGPASETQYF. DNA of the CDR3: TGTGCCAGCACCGGGGGGCGAGGACCGGCCAGTGAGACCCAGTACTTC.

The V and J genes are TRBV14 and TRBJ2-1; 7 nucleotides match TRBD2. The germline gives CDR1 SGHDN, CDR2 FVKESK. J lost 4 bases, V lost 4 bases, and 4 bases had no gene match. The CDR3 totals 14 residues. CDR3 coding DNA: TGTGCCAGCAGCCCCCAAGCGGGATACAATGAGCAGTTCTTC. Residues: CASSPQAGYNEQFF.

The chain combines TRBV16 with TRBJ1-1; D is perhaps TRBD1 (5 bases). Trimming cost V 1 base and J 4 bases, with 7 bases left between them. Germline CDR1 reads KGHSY; CDR2 reads FQNENV. The CDR3 sequence is 13 residues long. The CDR3 is CASSQWGGTEAFF. The CDR3 coding sequence is TGTGCCAGCAGCCAATGGGGGGGCACTGAAGCTTTCTTT.

Comment on this clone: Other DNA sequences within the sample encode an identical CDR3. The chain joins TRBV7-3 to TRBJ1-2; 8 positions match TRBD1. V lost 5 bases, J lost 4 bases, and 6 bases stayed unmatched. Germline-derived CDR1 and CDR2 are SGHTA and FQGTGA. This CDR3 is built from 14 residues. The CDR3 is CASSPGQGGYGYTF. The CDR3 DNA reads as TGTGCCAGCAGCCCAGGACAGGGAGGCTATGGCTACACCTTC.

The chain employs TRBV7-7 and TRBJ2-6; D is perhaps TRBD2 (5 bases). This CDR3 comprises 15 residues. The V and J ends lost 8 bases and 0 bases respectively, with 11 bases between them. CDR1 is SSHAT, CDR2 FNYEAQ, per germline (reference sequence). The CDR3 loop reads CASSEAGSGANVLTF. The CDR3 bases are TGTGCCAGCTCGGAGGCAGGCTCTGGGGCCAACGTCCTGACTTTC.

In DNA form, the CDR3 reads TGTGCCAGCAGTTACGCCCAGGGGAAAGAGACCCAGTACTTC. Translation gives CASSYAQGKETQYF. This chain joins TRBV6-5 and TRBJ2-5; perhaps TRBD1 as D (6 bases). The CDR3 is 14 residues long. V lost 2 bases, J lost 3 bases, and 10 bases lay in between. CDR1 and CDR2 from the germline V gene are MNHEY and SVGAGI.